This T cell receptor beta chain was sequenced for a study of T cells in Graves' hyperthyroidism and ophthalmopathy. This clonotype was observed many times. Regions amplified from RNA transcripts were the TCR beta CDR3 regions. During a first-round RT-PCR of the TCR CDR3, the HTBI primer set was used. MiXCR, applied by TCRdb to the multiplex PCR reads, yields one record per CDR3 protein. The table lists fewer than 450,000 distinct CDR3 sequences, 15% to 20% of them singletons. This CDR3 spans 17 amino acids. Germline assignment: CDR1 LNHDA and CDR2 SQIVND (reference sequence). V shed 1 base and J 5 bases; nucleotides not matched to a gene: 8.

V usage is TRBV19 and J usage is TRBJ2-2; 9 bases fit TRBD2. The sequence was collected from a woman between 25 and 40 years old with Graves' hyperthyroidism that later progressed to Graves' ophthalmopathy. The sample consisted of blood. The CDR3 DNA reads TGTGCCAGTAGTATAGTGGCGGGAGGGCCGAGAACCGGGGAGCTGTTTTTT. It is translated as CASSIVAGGPRTGELFF.